One and the same sample provided the 18 T cell receptor beta chains below, sequenced in a study of blood T cell repertoires in COVID-19. The assay was immunoSEQ multiplex PCR, and TCRdb's table has in-frame clones only and misses some. The sample contains 200,000 or so clones, 88% of which appear only once. Sequenced sample: peripheral blood. The receptors here all came from a man between 70 and 80 years old with acute or convalescent COVID-19.

The chain links TRBV12-3 or TRBV12-4 to TRBJ1-1; D not certain. Trimming removed 6 bases from V and 6 bases from J, with 14 bases in between. The CDR3 contains 13 residues. The CDR3 bases are TGTGCCAGCAGAAAATTGAGGGAATCTGAAGCTTTCTTT. It yields the protein CASRKLRESEAFF.

This chain uses TRBV14 with TRBJ2-7; 14 nucleotides agree with TRBD2. Germline lookup yields CDR1 SGHDN and CDR2 FVKESK. This CDR3 is built from 16 residues. With 4 bases clipped from V and 2 bases from J, the junction kept 4 bases outside the gene matches. The CDR3 coding sequence is TGTGCCAGCAGCCCCCTGGGACTAGCGGGAGCCTACGAGCAGTACTTC. It encodes CASSPLGLAGAYEQYF.

The V gene is TRBV28, the J gene TRBJ2-7; TRBD2 matches 7 bases. The CDR3 is 15 residues long. The junction had 7 bases not matched to a gene; V was cut back by 5 bases and J by 0 bases. CDR1 and CDR2 from the germline V gene are MDHEN and SYDVKM. The CDR3: CASSRSGISSYEQYF. For the CDR3, the DNA is TGTGCCAGCAGTCGGAGCGGGATAAGCTCCTACGAGCAGTACTTC.

Only a few counts were recorded for this clone. The chain carries TRBV30 and TRBJ1-2; 12 bases agree with TRBD1. The CDR3 totals 17 residues. V shed 7 bases and J 4 bases; nucleotides not matched to a gene: 16. Germline values: CDR1 GTSNPN, CDR2 SVGIG (reference sequence). The CDR3 loop reads CALRRDRGRVGSYGYTF. CDR3 sequence (DNA): TGTGCCTTACGGAGGGACAGGGGGCGCGTAGGATCCTATGGCTACACCTTC.

V is TRBV6-5 and J is TRBJ2-1, with a possible D match to TRBD1 (5 bases). Trimming left V 10 bases short and J 0 bases short, with 16 bases between. The CDR3 runs to 15 residues. Germline loops: CDR1 MNHEY, CDR2 SVGAGI. The CDR3 is CATQLDMFSYNEQFF. The DNA for the CDR3 is TGTGCCACACAATTGGACATGTTCTCCTACAATGAGCAGTTCTTC.

With respect to this clone: At one of its ends the junction is not consistent with the germline gene, which may arise from a read error. The chain couples TRBV29-1 to TRBJ1-5; 10 nucleotides align to TRBD1. This CDR3 has 16 amino acids. The germline gives CDR1 SQVTM, CDR2 ANQGSEA. CDR3: CSVQDRTGGMDQPQHF. In DNA form, the CDR3 reads TGCAGCGTTCAAGACCGGACAGGGGGGATGGATCAGCCCCAGCATTTT.

The chain links TRBV6-1 to TRBJ2-7; D may be TRBD2 (5 bases). V was cut by 3 bases and J by 2 bases, with 11 bases left in between. Germline V gene lookup returns CDR1 MNHNS and CDR2 SASEGT. The CDR3 contains 14 residues. The CDR3 bases are TGTGCCAGCAGTGACAGCGGCGGCCCCTACGAGCAGTACTTC. Its protein product is CASSDSGGPYEQYF.

The chain joins TRBV28 to TRBJ1-3; tentatively, D is TRBD1 (6 bases). There are 16 residues in the CDR3. With 6 bases removed from V and 0 bases from J, the gap between germline ends came to 15 bases. Germline V lookup: CDR1 MDHEN, CDR2 SYDVKM. The CDR3, as DNA: TGTGCCAGCAGCCAAAGTGGGACAACCTCTGGAAACACCATATATTTT. This codes for CASSQSGTTSGNTIYF.

This chain links TRBV25-1 with TRBJ2-3; 10 positions agree with TRBD2. CDR3 length: 16 residues. Losses at the gene ends were 1 base for V and 5 bases for J; bases not matched to a gene: 6. Germline V gene data show CDR1 as MGHDK and CDR2 as SYGVNS. DNA of the CDR3: TGTGCCAGCAGTGAATGGCTAGCGGGAGAAATAGATACGCAGTATTTT. It yields the protein CASSEWLAGEIDTQYF.

The chain employs TRBV6-2 or TRBV6-3 and TRBJ1-5; TRBD1 might be the D (5 bases). V lost 5 bases, J lost 9 bases, and 11 bases lay in between. CDR3 length: 12 amino acids. Germline assignment: CDR1 MNHEY and CDR2 SVGEGT. CDR3 nucleotide sequence: TGTGCCAGCAGTCAACAGGCAGGGCCCCAGCATTTT. Its translation: CASSQQAGPQHF.

This clone was recorded once. The chain employs TRBV4-3 and TRBJ1-3; 10 positions agree with TRBD1. Germline CDR1 LGHNA, CDR2 YSLEER. V lost 5 bases and J lost 2; bases outside the gene matches: 3. The CDR3 is 15 residues long. CDR3 protein: CASSVDRGPGNTIYF. CDR3 coding DNA: TGCGCCAGCAGCGTAGACAGGGGGCCTGGAAACACCATATATTTT.

The chain has TRBV24-1 and TRBJ1-5, with no clear D. This CDR3 contains 12 residues. The germline V gene encodes CDR1 KGHDR and CDR2 SFDVKD. Trimming shortened V by 4 bases and J by 4 bases, and 4 bases separated the two germline ends. The CDR3, as DNA: TGTGCCACCAGTGACGGGAATCAGCCCCAGCATTTT. Encoded protein: CATSDGNQPQHF.

The V gene is TRBV4-1, the J gene TRBJ1-2, with 9 bases lining up with TRBD1. V shed 7 bases, J shed 5 bases, and the junction held 8 bases outside the gene matches. This CDR3 spans 14 amino acids. CDR1 and CDR2 (germline): MGHRA, YSYEKL. This CDR3 reads CASTLAGQGYGYTF. CDR3 in DNA: TGCGCCAGCACCCTTGCCGGACAGGGGTATGGCTACACCTTC.

This clone turned up a few times. The J gene is TRBJ2-7, the V gene TRBV6-5, with 8 positions matching TRBD1. V trimming: 6 bases; J trimming: 5 bases; junction bases outside the gene matches: 6. From germline, CDR1 is MNHEY and CDR2 SVGAGI. This CDR3 has 13 residues. CDR3 nucleotides: TGTGCCAGCAGCGGACAGGGTGTTAACGAGCAGTACTTC. It yields the protein CASSGQGVNEQYF.

The chain joins TRBV14 to TRBJ2-1, with 7 bases aligning to TRBD2. Germline CDR1 is SGHDN and CDR2 is FVKESK. The CDR3 sequence is 15 residues long. Losses at the gene ends were 3 bases for V and 6 bases for J; bases not matched to a gene: 8. CDR3 coding DNA: TGTGCCAGCAGCCAGCCCAGCGGGACGACCAATGAGCAGTTCTTC. Protein: CASSQPSGTTNEQFF.

This chain connects TRBV11-2 to TRBJ1-1; D unclear. This CDR3 is built from 15 residues. From germline, CDR1 is SGHAT and CDR2 FQNNGV. Trimming pared 5 bases from V and 4 bases from J, leaving 17 bases between. The CDR3 is CASSTLRVAGTEAFF. CDR3 nucleotide sequence: TGTGCCAGCAGCACCCTCCGGGTGGCGGGCACTGAAGCTTTCTTT.

The chain joins TRBV9 to TRBJ1-1; 8 positions agree with TRBD1. The CDR3 length is 15 residues. Germline CDR1 is SGDLS and CDR2 is YYNGEE. With 3 bases clipped from V and 0 bases from J, the junction kept 4 bases outside the gene matches. CDR3 sequence: CASSAGTGLNTEAFF. The CDR3 coding sequence is TGTGCCAGCAGCGCCGGGACAGGACTGAACACTGAAGCTTTCTTT.

The CDR3 protein is CASSVESSGNEQYF. CDR3 nucleotides: TGTGCCAGCAGCGTAGAATCTAGCGGCAACGAGCAGTACTTC. This sequence joins TRBV9 and TRBJ2-7, with 7 nucleotides matching TRBD2. Germline CDR1 SGDLS, CDR2 YYNGEE. The junction had 5 bases not matched to a gene; V was cut back by 0 bases and J by 5 bases. CDR3 length: 14 amino acids.